This record covers a single TCR beta chain. The sample is drawn from a study of shared clonotypes between healthy human individuals. Overall study context: CD4 naive and memory got three plates each, CD8 naive two, CD8 memory one.

Libraries were prepared by immunoSEQ multiplex PCR; TCRdb keeps only in-frame clonotypes and omits some of them. Of some 2,500,000 clones listed, just under 95% are singletons. The germline V gene has CDR1 MDHEN and CDR2 SYDVKM. Trimming removed 6 bases from V and 10 bases from J, with 19 bases in between. CDR3 size: 14 residues. This sequence was found in a man aged 18 to 29 in good health. Some clones in this sample may be carry-over from other donors' samples. What was sequenced was naive CD4+ T cells from PBMCs. Subset of the sample: CD45RA+ positively selected. V gene TRBV28 combines with J gene TRBJ2-1; unclear D gene. The CDR3 coding sequence is TGTGCCAGCAGAGGAGAAGTGGGTCTCGCGGAGCAGTTCTTC. Its protein is CASRGEVGLAEQFF.